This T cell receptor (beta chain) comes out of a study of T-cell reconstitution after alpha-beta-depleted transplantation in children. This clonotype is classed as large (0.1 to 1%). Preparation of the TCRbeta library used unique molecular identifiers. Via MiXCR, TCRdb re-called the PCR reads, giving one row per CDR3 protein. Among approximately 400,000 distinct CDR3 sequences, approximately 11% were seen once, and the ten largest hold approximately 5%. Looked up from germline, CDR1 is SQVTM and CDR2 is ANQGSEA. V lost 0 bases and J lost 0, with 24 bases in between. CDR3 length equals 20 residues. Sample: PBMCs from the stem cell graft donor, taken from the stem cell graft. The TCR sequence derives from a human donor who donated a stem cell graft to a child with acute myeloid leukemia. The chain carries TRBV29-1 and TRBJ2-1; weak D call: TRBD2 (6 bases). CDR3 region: CSVEDWLGGASIPSYNEQFF. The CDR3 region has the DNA TGCAGCGTTGAAGATTGGCTGGGGGGAGCTAGCATTCCCTCCTACAATGAGCAGTTCTTC.